The text below deals with one T cell receptor beta chain. Its antigen is unknown. Base-call qualities are not available, and no considerably larger clone is one nucleotide away. To sequence the TCRbeta CDR3 region, genomic DNA was isolated from the sorted cells. The immunoSEQ Assay was used for sequencing of TCRbeta CDR3 regions. TCRdb stores this immuneACCESS table with in-frame sequences only. Part of the clones is absent; in the studies checked, under half of the shortfall reflects unresolved V genes, and no reason is known for the rest. This sample is represented by tens of thousands of clones; approximately 80% of them were singletons. The top ten constitute more than 20% of the sample. The CDR3, from cysteine to phenylalanine, totals 11 residues. Only the CDR3 DNA stays, 33 bases, in frame from base 1. The germline V gene (reference sequence) supplies CDR1 SSHAT and CDR2 FNYEAQ. At the junction V is shortened by 4 bases and J by 5 bases, with 2 bases in between.

This specimen belongs to a study of OX40 agonist ivuxolimab in advanced cancers. For context, the study as a whole: Ivuxolimab was a fully human IgG2 agonistic monoclonal antibody targeting the costimulatory receptor OX40 (CD134). Patients were allowed to have had prior anti-PD-1, anti-PD-L1 or anti-CTLA-4 therapy, and approximately 40% of the dose-escalation patients had previously received checkpoint inhibitors. Three dose-escalation patients achieved partial responses, one with hepatocellular carcinoma and two with cutaneous melanoma. A male proportion of nearly 85% and a mean age of approximately 55 years, ranging from roughly 23 to 90, were recorded for the dose-escalation cohort. Peripheral TCRbeta sequencing was intended to test whether TCR sequence diversity was altered and clonal T-cell expansion was caused by ivuxolimab. The monotherapy dose-escalation portion (N ≈ 55 patients) of the phase I ivuxolimab trial is reported in the paper. Intravenous ivuxolimab was administered to patients every 2 weeks at six dose levels: 0.01, 0.1, 0.3, 1.5, 3 and 10 mg/kg. Of the approximately 50 dose-escalation patients, hepatocellular carcinoma was present in about 20, melanoma in roughly 15, renal cell carcinoma in 9 and head and neck cancer in 9. Findings and caveats that apply to the study as a whole: At doses from 0.1 to 3.0 mg/kg, clonal expansion was seen in both CD4+ and CD8+ blood T cells between baseline and week 6. Low levels of normalized T-cell clonal expansion were also seen in some patients who did not respond. On average, CD8+ T cells showed more expanded clones than CD4+ T cells after ivuxolimab. Which antigens the clonally expanded peripheral T cells were specific for was not determined. In partial responders in the 0.1-3.0 mg/kg groups, normalized peripheral clonal expansion was found to be among the lowest, especially among CD8+ T cells.

The trial excluded patients who had a history of autoimmune disease or who were on systemic immunosuppression. In every dose cohort, peripheral blood was drawn for TCR sequencing at baseline, cycle 4 day 1, and cycle 7 day 1. Samples came from an open-label, multicenter, first-in-human phase I dose-escalation trial of ivuxolimab. Adults with locally advanced or metastatic melanoma, renal cell, hepatocellular, or head and neck squamous cell carcinoma were enrolled in the trial. Before TCR sequencing, CD4+ T cells and CD8+ T cells from peripheral blood were sorted into separate populations. This sequence originates from an adult with an advanced solid tumor such as melanoma, head and neck, liver or kidney cancer. Here the chain combines TRBV7-7 and TRBJ2-2; confidence is insufficient to name the D gene. The source was CD4+ or CD8+ T cells sorted from blood, collected in a trial of the OX40 agonist ivuxolimab. The DNA reads TGTGCCAGCAGCTCGACCGGGGAGCTGTTTTTT. Translated, it reads CASSSTGELFF.